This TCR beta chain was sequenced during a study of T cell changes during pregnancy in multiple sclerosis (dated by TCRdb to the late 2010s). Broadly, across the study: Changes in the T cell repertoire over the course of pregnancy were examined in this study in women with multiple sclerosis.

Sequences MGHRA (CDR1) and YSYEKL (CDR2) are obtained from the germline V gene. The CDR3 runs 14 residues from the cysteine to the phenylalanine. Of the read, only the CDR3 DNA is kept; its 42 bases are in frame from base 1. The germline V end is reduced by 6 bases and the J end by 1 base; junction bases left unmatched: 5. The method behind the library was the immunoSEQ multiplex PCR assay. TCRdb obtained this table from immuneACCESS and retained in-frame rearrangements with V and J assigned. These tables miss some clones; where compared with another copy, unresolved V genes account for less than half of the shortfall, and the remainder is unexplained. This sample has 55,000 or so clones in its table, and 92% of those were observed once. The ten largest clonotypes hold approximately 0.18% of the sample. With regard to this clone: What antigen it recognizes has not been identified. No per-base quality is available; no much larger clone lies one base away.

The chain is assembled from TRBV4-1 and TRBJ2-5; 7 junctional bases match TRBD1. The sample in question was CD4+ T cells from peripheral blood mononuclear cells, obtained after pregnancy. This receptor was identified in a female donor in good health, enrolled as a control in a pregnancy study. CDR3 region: CASRLQGRQETQYF. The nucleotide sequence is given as TGCGCCAGCAGGCTACAGGGGCGCCAAGAGACCCAGTACTTC.